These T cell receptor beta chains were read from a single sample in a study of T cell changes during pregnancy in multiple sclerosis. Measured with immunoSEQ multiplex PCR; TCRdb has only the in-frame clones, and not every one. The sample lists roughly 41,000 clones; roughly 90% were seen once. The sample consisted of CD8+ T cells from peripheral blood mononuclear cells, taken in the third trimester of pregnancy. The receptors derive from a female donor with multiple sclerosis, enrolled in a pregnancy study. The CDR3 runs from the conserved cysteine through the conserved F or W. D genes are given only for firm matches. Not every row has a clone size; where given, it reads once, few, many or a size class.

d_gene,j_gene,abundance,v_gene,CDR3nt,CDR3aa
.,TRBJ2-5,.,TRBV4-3,TGCGCCAGCAGCCAAGAACCAGGGCTGGAGACCCAGTACTTC,CASSQEPGLETQYF
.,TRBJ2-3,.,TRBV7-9,TGTGCCAGCAGCTTAGCGCGGGCGGAGGGTAGCACAGATACGCAGTATTTT,CASSLARAEGSTDTQYF
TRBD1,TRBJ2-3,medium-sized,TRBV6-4,TGTGCCAGCAGTGACTCGGGAGGGACAGGGATTAGTACGCAGTATTTT,CASSDSGGTGISTQYF
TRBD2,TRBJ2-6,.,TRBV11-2,TGTGCCAGCAGCCCGGTAGCGGGAGAGAACGTCTCTGGGGCCAACGTCCTGACTTTC,CASSPVAGENVSGANVLTF
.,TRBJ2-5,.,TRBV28,TGTGCCAGCAGTTCTCCCCGAATGACAGGCGGAGAGACCCAGTACTTC,CASSSPRMTGGETQYF
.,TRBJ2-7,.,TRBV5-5,TGTGCCAGCAGCTTGGAACTGACCTACGAGCAGTACTTC,CASSLELTYEQYF
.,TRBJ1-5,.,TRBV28,TGTGCCAGCAGTTTCTCTTCAGGGGCCAATCAGCCCCAGCATTTT,CASSFSSGANQPQHF
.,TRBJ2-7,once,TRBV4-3,TGCGCCAGCAGCCAATCAAGGGGATTTCGCGAGCAGTACTTC,CASSQSRGFREQYF
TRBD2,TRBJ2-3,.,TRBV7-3,TGTGCCAGCAGCTTAGGGCTAGCGGGAGATACGCAGTATTTT,CASSLGLAGDTQYF
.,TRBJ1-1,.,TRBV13,TGTGCCAGCAGCCCCGGTAATATGAACACTGAAGCTTTCTTT,CASSPGNMNTEAFF
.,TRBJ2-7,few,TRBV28,TGTGCCAGCAGTTCGAGGACGGGAGACTACGAGCAGTACTTC,CASSSRTGDYEQYF
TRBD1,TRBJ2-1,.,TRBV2,TGTGCCAGCAGTTCTTTAGGGGGCAAGCAGTTCTTC,CASSSLGGKQFF
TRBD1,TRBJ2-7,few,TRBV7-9,TGTGCCAGCAGCTTAGGACTCGGGACAGGGGCCTACGAGCAGTACTTC,CASSLGLGTGAYEQYF
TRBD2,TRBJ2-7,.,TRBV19,TGTGCCAGTAGTGGCCTAGCGGGAGGCTCCTACGAGCAGTACTTC,CASSGLAGGSYEQYF
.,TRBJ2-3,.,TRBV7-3,TGTGCCAGCAGCTTAATCGGTTTCTCCACAGATACGCAGTATTTT,CASSLIGFSTDTQYF
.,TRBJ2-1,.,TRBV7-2,TGTGCCAGCAGCTTATTGGCTAGCGACGAGTTCTTC,CASSLLASDEFF
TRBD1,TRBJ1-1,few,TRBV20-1,TGCAGTGCTCCTACAGGGGGGGAAGCTTTCTTT,CSAPTGGEAFF
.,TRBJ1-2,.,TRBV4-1,TGCGCCAGCAGCCAAGAGCAGGGATCTAACTATGGCTACACCTTC,CASSQEQGSNYGYTF
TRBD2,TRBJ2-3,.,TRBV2,TGTGCCAGCAGTGAAGGGTTTAGCGGGGAAGGCGGTACGCAGTATTTT,CASSEGFSGEGGTQYF
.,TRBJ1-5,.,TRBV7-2,TGTGCCAGCAGCTTAGTAACGGGTAGCAATCAGCCCCAGCATTTT,CASSLVTGSNQPQHF
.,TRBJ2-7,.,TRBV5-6,TGTGCCAGCAGCCCGGTCGTCGCTACCTACGAGCAGTACTTC,CASSPVVATYEQYF
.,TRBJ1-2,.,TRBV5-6,TGTGCCAGCAGCTTGGGCCAGAACTATGGCTACACCTTC,CASSLGQNYGYTF
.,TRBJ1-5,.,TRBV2,TGTGCCAGCAGTGTCACAGTAGGTCAGCCCCAGCATTTT,CASSVTVGQPQHF
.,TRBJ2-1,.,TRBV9,TGTGCCAGCAGCGTAGATACCTACAATGAGCAGTTCTTC,CASSVDTYNEQFF
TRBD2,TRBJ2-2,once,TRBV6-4,TGTGCCAGCAGTAGCGGGGGGGCCACCGGGGAGCTGTTTTTT,CASSSGGATGELFF
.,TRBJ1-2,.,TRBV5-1,TGCGCCAGCAGAGAGGGGGATAACTATGGCTACACCTTC,CASREGDNYGYTF